The clone carrying this T cell receptor beta chain showed up just once. Authors' analysis steps: Estimated nucleated cell counts came from reference gene primer amplification. TCRdb keeps only in-frame clones here, not all; method: immunoSEQ multiplex PCR. V and J calls and clone size come straight from that table; D and trimming were deduced from the DNA. The table records 150,000 to 180,000 clones, around 78% of them present only once. This record belongs to a study of blood T cell repertoires in COVID-19. Study as a whole: The United States, Italy and Spain supplied acute and convalescent COVID-19 samples. The analysed material was cDNA or gDNA that came from T cells, B-cell-depleted T cells, or PBMCs.

J gave up 6 bases and V 4 bases, and 5 bases lay outside the gene matches. Germline V gives CDR1 SNHLY, CDR2 FYNNEI. This CDR3 comprises 13 residues. Input material: peripheral blood. This chain joins TRBV2 and TRBJ2-7; 8 bases fit TRBD1. This receptor was taken from a man older than 75 with acute or convalescent COVID-19. CDR3 sequence (DNA): TGTGCCAGCAGTGCACAGGGGGTAGGCGAGCAGTACGTC. This codes for CASSAQGVGEQYV.